This T cell receptor (beta chain) was captured in a study of blood T cell repertoires in COVID-19. Study overall: The study drew acute and convalescent COVID-19 samples from the United States, Italy and Spain. PBMCs, B-cell-depleted T cells, or T cells provided the cDNA or gDNA that made up the material.

The CDR3 is 16 residues long. In germline, CDR1 is WSHSY, CDR2 SAAADI. Trimming cost V 3 bases and J 7 bases; bases outside gene matches: 8. Repertoires were generated with immunoSEQ multiplex PCR, while TCRdb's copy carries only in-frame clones and drops some. The data show about 280,000 clones, around 90% seen once. The chain carries TRBV10-2 and TRBJ1-6; 8 bases are shared with TRBD1. Sample: peripheral blood. The sequence derives from a young man with active or convalescent COVID-19. The DNA for the CDR3 is TGCGCCAGCAGTGATCCAGACAGGGGAAGAAATTCACCCCTCCACTTT. Residues: CASSDPDRGRNSPLHF.